This T cell receptor beta chain was sequenced for a study of early T cells in non-severe SARS-CoV-2 infection (dated by TCRdb to the early 2020s). With regard to the full study: Bulk RNA from unsorted whole blood was used for TCR sequencing, so alpha and beta chains could not be paired.

This clonotype was observed many times. Its specific antigen is unknown. Per-nucleotide qualities are absent, and no much larger clonotype sits a single base away. A case-control design nested within a healthcare worker cohort in London, UK, was used, with weekly nasopharyngeal swab PCR tests and blood sampling performed. Healthcare workers were recruited during the week of the UK lockdown, between 23 and 31 March 2020, and followed weekly for up to about 15 weeks. The library came from 5' RACE. TCRdb shows the sequencer as NextSeq 500. To correct for sequencing error and PCR bias, the TCR library protocol tagged individual cDNA molecules with unique molecular identifiers. Both TCR alpha and beta chains were sequenced, and tight co-correlation was observed between alpha and beta sequence abundances in each sample. The study's processing was this. Decombinator V4 was used to annotate TCR sequences for V gene, J gene and CDR3. TCRs were defined as expanded if a significant change between any two time points was detected under a Poisson model with p below 0.0001. TCR abundances were normalised to the total number of TCRs sequenced in each sample and reported as counts per million. MAIT TCRs were defined by TRAV1-2 paired with TRAJ12, TRAJ20 or TRAJ33, and iNKT TCRs by TRAV10 paired with TRAJ18. VDJdb, accessed 1 November 2021, was searched for CMV, EBV and SARS-CoV-2 annotated TCRs, with TCRs annotated for multiple antigens excluded. TCRdb redid the processing of the public reads, applying fastp at Q25 and MiXCR, and retained in-frame beta chains. Each record represents a unique CDR3 protein, reported with the most common genes and DNA among its rows. TCRdb, not the authors, supplied the V and J calls. This sample is represented by 70,000 or so distinct CDR3 sequences; 9.5% to 15% of them were singletons. The ten largest clones capture around 4% of the sample.

On the study overall, not on this receptor specifically: VDJdb matching was skewed toward anti-spike CD8 responses, so virus-specific expansions were likely underestimated and private and CD4 specificities were missed.

V is reduced by 6 bases and J by 4 bases, leaving a spacing of 17 bases between them. The CDR3, cysteine through phenylalanine, is 15 amino acids long. The retained sequence is limited to the CDR3, 45 bases, with the frame set at the first base. As encoded in the germline V gene, CDR1 is SGHTA while CDR2 is FQGNSA. This receptor was identified in an adult who was a healthcare worker with PCR-confirmed SARS-CoV-2 infection or an uninfected control (not recorded which). The chain is assembled from TRBV7-2 and TRBJ2-3; the D gene is perhaps TRBD2, on 6 matching bases. Sequencing was carried out using whole blood. The CDR3 has the sequence CASSPGQRAPDTQYF. The nucleotides are TGTGCCAGCAGTCCAGGCCAGCGGGCACCAGATACGCAGTATTTT.